This T cell receptor (beta chain) came from a study of early T cells in non-severe SARS-CoV-2 infection. Looked up from germline, CDR1 is KGHSH and CDR2 is LQKENI. The CDR3 extends over 13 amino acids. V trimming: 10 bases; J trimming: 9 bases; junction bases outside the gene matches: 11. cDNA molecules, individually, were tagged with unique molecular identifiers. TCRdb re-derived calls from the 5' RACE reads in MiXCR, one entry per CDR3 protein. The data contain tens of thousands of distinct CDR3 sequences, around 4.5% of them singletons. This clonotype has only a few counts. The sequence came from an adult who was a healthcare worker with PCR-confirmed SARS-CoV-2 infection or an uninfected control (not recorded which). Sequencing was performed on whole blood. This chain joins TRBV18 and TRBJ2-1; the match to TRBD1 covers 8 bases. As DNA, the CDR3 is TGTGCCACGGCCCCGGCAGGGGGCACTGAGCAGTTCTTC. This sequence encodes CATAPAGGTEQFF.